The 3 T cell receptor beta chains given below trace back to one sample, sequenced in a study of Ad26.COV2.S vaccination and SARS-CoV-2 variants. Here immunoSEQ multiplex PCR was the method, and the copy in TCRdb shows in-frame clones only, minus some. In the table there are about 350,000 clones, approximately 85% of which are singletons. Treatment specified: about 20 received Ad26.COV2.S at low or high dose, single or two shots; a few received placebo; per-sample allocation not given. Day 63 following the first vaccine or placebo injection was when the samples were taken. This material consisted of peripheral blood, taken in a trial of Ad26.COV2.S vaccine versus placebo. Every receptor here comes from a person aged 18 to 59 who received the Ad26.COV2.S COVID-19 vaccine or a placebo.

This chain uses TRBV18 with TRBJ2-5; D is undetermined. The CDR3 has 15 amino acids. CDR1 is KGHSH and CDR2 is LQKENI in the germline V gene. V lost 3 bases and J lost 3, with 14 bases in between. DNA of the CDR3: TGTGCCAGCTCACCTCCAGGCCTTACCAAAGAGACCCAGTACTTC. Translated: CASSPPGLTKETQYF.

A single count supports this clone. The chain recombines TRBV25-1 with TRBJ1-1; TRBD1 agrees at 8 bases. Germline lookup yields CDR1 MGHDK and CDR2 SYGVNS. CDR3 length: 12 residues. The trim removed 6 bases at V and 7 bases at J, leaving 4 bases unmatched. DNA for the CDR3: TGTGCCAGCAGCCAGACAGGGGTTGAAGCTTTCTTT. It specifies CASSQTGVEAFF.

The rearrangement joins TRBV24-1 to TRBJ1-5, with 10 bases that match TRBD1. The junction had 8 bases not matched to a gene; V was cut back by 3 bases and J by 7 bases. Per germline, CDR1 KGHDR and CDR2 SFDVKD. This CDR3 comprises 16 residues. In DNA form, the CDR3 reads TGTGCCACCAGTGATGGTTCGACAGGGGGCTACCAGCCCCAGCATTTT. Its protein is CATSDGSTGGYQPQHF.